This T cell receptor beta chain was documented in a study of T-cell memory formation after mild COVID-19. Overall study: TCR clusters were mostly donor specific. General study results and limits: CD4/CD8 balance held among clones contracting day 15 to 85, and later expanders leaned CD4+.

Comment on this clonotype: Its antigen is currently unknown.

The CDR3 runs to 13 residues. Germline CDR1 and CDR2: SGHTA and FQGNSA. The ends were cut back, 7 bases at V and 4 bases at J, with 11 bases in the middle. In TCRdb, the 5' RACE reads were re-called with MiXCR into one record per CDR3 protein. The sample holds about 170,000 distinct CDR3 sequences, around 13% seen once. The V and J genes are TRBV7-2 and TRBJ1-3; D uncertain. Sequences were obtained from PBMCs or a T cell subset sorted from them (not recorded which). This clonotype originated in a man younger than 35 who had mild COVID-19 (a few samples of this study predate the infection). Cell type and time point are not known. The DNA of the CDR3 is TGTGCCAGCACTCCCCAGCCGGGAAACACCATATATTTT. Its protein product is CASTPQPGNTIYF.